Sequencing of this TCR beta chain was carried out in a study of radiation and T cells in renal cell carcinoma (dated by TCRdb to the early 2020s). Study-level background: A total of some 55 samples underwent TCR beta sequencing, made up of approximately 26 tumors and some 27 peripheral blood samples. A total of over 4 million unique CDR3 nucleotide sequences, encoding 2.8 million or so unique CDR3 amino acid sequences, were found across all 55 or so samples. The paper's findings and limits, for the study overall: Because only small tumor regions of approximately 1 g were available, intratumoral heterogeneity was not captured. TCR clonality was higher in irradiated tumors than in controls, as the top 100 clonotypes made up an average of about 54% of the repertoire in irradiated tumors compared with about 43% in nephrectomy-only tumors. Because pretreatment tumor biopsies were not available, the baseline intratumoral presence of clonotypes could not be determined. Irradiated tumors contained more dominant CDR3 motifs, and these motifs occupied a larger share of the repertoire than in control tumors. In blood, the top tumor clonotypes increased from baseline to 2 weeks after radiation and then shrank by 4 weeks, which suggests a temporary expansion of tumor-resident clones. The single-armed trial design could not address effects of radiation dose or scheduling on the TCR repertoire.

Following the manufacturer's recommendations, the immunoSEQ kit was used to generate TCR beta libraries from genomic DNA. To prepare libraries, a first multiplex PCR with proprietary primers was run, followed by a second PCR that added unique barcodes, and a bead cleanup was done after each round. Each sample batch included a kit-provided positive control reaction and a negative control reaction. The final libraries underwent checking on an Agilent 4200 TapeStation D1000 ScreenTape, volumetric pooling, and quantification by qPCR. An Illumina NextSeq500 fitted with a MidOutput 150-cycle cartridge performed the sequencing, running 156 Read1 cycles and 15 Index1 cycles with the kit's custom primers. The pooled library was loaded at roughly 1 pM with roughly 19% PhiX control spiked in. The study's own analysis went as follows. Vendor-processed data were analyzed in R, and a clonotype was defined as all T cells sharing the same CDR3 nucleotide sequence. For clone abundance analyses, frequencies were normalized to the 10,000 most abundant clones in each sample. Public T cell clones, which averaged fewer than five per sample, were removed prior to analysis. Dominant motifs were analyzed with ImmunoMap using the PAM10 matrix, a gap penalty of 30, and a homology threshold of 0.3, and motifs with a cumulative frequency of at least 0.01 were considered dominant. Tumor-enriched clonotypes and baseline blood-enriched clonotypes were defined as those with an abundance difference of at least 32-fold between compartments. Tumor-blood repertoire similarity was measured with the Baroni-Urbani and Buser coefficient, and group comparisons used two-tailed Wilcoxon tests in R. TCRdb obtained this table from immuneACCESS and retained in-frame rearrangements with V and J assigned. These tables miss some clones; where compared with another copy, unresolved V genes account for less than half of the shortfall, and the remainder is unexplained. The D gene and trimming were derived from the DNA, and the V and J assignments and clone size from that table. The sample contains under 6,500 clones, roughly three fifths of them found a single time. In total, the top ten clones hold around 53% of the sample.

Worth noting for this clone: Its cognate antigen has yet to be identified. No base qualities exist here, and no much larger clone lies one base off it.

Sample time point, as interpreted from the label and publication: tumor resected at nephrectomy. What the treatment or condition label conveys for this sample: 15 Gy SBRT to primary tumor, nephrectomy 4 weeks later. Samples were obtained from a clinical trial, in which 15 Gy stereotactic body radiation therapy was delivered to primary renal cell carcinomas and nephrectomy was performed 4 weeks later. Every patient's renal cell carcinoma showed clear cell pathology. Tumors were mechanically dissociated, digested with collagenase/hyaluronidase at 37 °C, processed in gentleMACS C tubes, and stored in liquid nitrogen. Genomic DNA for TCR sequencing was prepared using the QIAamp DNA Blood Mini Kit (Qiagen). Only samples passing all quality control checks were included in the analyses. The clonotype comes from a man in his sixties with renal cell carcinoma. The sequencing here drew on tumor tissue, taken from a patient whose treatment included radiotherapy and nephrectomy.

The CDR3 corresponds to CASSPKRGGGQPQHF. The sequence in DNA is TGCGCCAGCAGCCCCAAAAGGGGGGGCGGACAGCCCCAGCATTTT. This chain joins TRBV4-3 to TRBJ1-5; a tentative D match to TRBD1 spans 6 bases. The germline V gene sets CDR1 to LGHNA and CDR2 to YSLEER. The V end loses 4 bases and the J end loses 7 bases, and a stretch of 17 bases separates them. From the cysteine up to the phenylalanine, the CDR3 has a length of 15 residues. Only the CDR3 DNA is retained, 45 bases long and in frame from the first base.